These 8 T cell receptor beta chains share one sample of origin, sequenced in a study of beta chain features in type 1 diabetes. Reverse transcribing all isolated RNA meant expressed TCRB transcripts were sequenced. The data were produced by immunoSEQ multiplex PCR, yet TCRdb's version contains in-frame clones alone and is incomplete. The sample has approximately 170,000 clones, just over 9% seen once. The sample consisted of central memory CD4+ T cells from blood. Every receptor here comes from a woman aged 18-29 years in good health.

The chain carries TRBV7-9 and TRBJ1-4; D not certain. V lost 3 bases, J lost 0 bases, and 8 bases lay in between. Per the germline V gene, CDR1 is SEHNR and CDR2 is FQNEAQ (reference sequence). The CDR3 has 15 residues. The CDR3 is CASSFGTATNEKLFF. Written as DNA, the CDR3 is TGTGCCAGCAGCTTTGGAACAGCAACTAATGAAAAACTGTTTTTT.

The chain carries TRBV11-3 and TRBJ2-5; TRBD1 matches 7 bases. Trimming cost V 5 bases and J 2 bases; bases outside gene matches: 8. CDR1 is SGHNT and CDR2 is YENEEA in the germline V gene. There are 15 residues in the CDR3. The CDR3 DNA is TGTGCCAGCAGCCCTAGGACAGGCCTGCAAGAGACCCAGTACTTC. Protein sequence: CASSPRTGLQETQYF.

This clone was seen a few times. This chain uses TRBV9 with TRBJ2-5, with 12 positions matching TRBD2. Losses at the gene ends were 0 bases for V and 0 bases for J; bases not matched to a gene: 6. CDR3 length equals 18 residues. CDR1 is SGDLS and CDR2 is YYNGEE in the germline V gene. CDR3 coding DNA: TGTGCCAGCAGCGTAGGGGCTAGCGGGAGGGGAAACCAAGAGACCCAGTACTTC. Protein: CASSVGASGRGNQETQYF.

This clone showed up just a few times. The CDR3 reads CASSLGGGGDTQYF. The CDR3 region has the DNA TGTGCCAGCAGCTTAGGCGGGGGGGGTGATACGCAGTATTTT. The chain employs TRBV7-2 and TRBJ2-3, with 9 bases aligning to TRBD2. Per germline, CDR1 SGHTA and CDR2 FQGNSA. V dropped 1 base and J dropped 6; count of bases not matched to a gene: 2. The CDR3 contains 14 residues.

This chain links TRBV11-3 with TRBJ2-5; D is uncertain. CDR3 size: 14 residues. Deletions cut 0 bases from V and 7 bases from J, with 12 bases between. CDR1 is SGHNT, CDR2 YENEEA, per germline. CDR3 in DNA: TGTGCCAGCAGCTTAGATAGGCGGAGTGGGACCCAGTACTTC. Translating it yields CASSLDRRSGTQYF.

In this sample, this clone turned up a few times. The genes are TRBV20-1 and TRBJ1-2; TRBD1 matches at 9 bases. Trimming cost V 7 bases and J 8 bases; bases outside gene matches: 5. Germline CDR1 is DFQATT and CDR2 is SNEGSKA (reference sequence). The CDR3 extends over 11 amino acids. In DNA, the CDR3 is TGCAGTGGCGGGACAGGGAACGGCTACACCTTC. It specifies CSGGTGNGYTF.

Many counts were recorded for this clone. The CDR3 protein is CAISSGTGGNQQFF. The CDR3 bases are TGTGCCATCAGTTCCGGGACAGGGGGGAATCAGCAGTTCTTC. The rearrangement uses TRBV10-3 and TRBJ2-1, with 11 bases lining up with TRBD1. Per the germline V gene, CDR1 is ENHRY and CDR2 is SYGVKD. This CDR3 has 14 amino acids. The ends lost 5 bases at V and 11 bases at J; junction bases unmatched: 8.

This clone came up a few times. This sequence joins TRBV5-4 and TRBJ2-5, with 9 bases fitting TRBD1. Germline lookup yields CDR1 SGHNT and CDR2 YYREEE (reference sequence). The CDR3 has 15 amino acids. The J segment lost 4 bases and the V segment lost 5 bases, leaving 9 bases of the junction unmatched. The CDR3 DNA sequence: TGTGCCAGCAGGCCAGGGACAGGGATTGCAGAGACCCAGTACTTC. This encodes CASRPGTGIAETQYF.